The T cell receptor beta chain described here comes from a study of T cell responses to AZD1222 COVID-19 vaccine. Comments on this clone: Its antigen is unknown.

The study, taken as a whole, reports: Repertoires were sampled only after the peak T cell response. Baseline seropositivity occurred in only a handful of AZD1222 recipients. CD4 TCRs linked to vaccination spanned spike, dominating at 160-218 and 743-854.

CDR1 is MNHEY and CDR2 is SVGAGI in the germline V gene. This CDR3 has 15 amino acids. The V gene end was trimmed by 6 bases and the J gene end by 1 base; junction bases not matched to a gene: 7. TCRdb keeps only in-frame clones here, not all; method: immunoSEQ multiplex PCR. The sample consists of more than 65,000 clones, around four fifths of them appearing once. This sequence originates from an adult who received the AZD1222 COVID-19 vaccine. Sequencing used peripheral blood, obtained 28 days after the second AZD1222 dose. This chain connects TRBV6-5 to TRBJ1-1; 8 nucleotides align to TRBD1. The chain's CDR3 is CASSFQGAKNTEAFF. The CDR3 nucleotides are TGTGCCAGCAGCTTCCAGGGGGCCAAGAACACTGAAGCTTTCTTT.